Following are 24 T cell receptor beta chains from one sample sequenced in a study of early T cells in non-severe SARS-CoV-2 infection. MiXCR was run by TCRdb on the 5' RACE reads, yielding one entry per CDR3 protein. The sample consists of tens of thousands of distinct CDR3 sequences, more than 10% of them appearing once. The sample comprised whole blood. The receptors shown here come from an adult who was a healthcare worker with PCR-confirmed SARS-CoV-2 infection or an uninfected control (not recorded which).

Many counts were recorded for this clonotype. The chain recombines TRBV10-3 with TRBJ2-1; maybe TRBD2 (5 bases). This CDR3 has 15 amino acids. CDR1 and CDR2 (germline): ENHRY, SYGVKD. V dropped 3 bases and J dropped 0 bases, with 9 bases sitting between them. In DNA, the CDR3 is TGTGCCATCAGTGAAGGACTGAGCTCCTACAATGAGCAGTTCTTC. It translates to CAISEGLSSYNEQFF.

The chain carries TRBV27 and TRBJ2-3; weak D call: TRBD2 (6 bases). The CDR3 has 17 amino acids. Trimming left V 4 bases short and J 6 bases short, with 23 bases between. Germline lookup yields CDR1 MNHEY and CDR2 SMNVEV (reference sequence). In DNA, the CDR3 is TGTGCCAGCAGTTGGTTCTCTGGGGGGAGGACCTTGGATACGCAGTATTTT. Amino acid sequence: CASSWFSGGRTLDTQYF.

V and J are TRBV6-2 or TRBV6-3 and TRBJ1-1; possible D gene TRBD1, 5 bases. In germline, CDR1 is MNHEY, CDR2 SVGEGT. This CDR3 is built from 13 residues. Trimming took off 8 bases at V and 1 base at J, with 11 bases between the two ends. The CDR3 region has the DNA TGTGCCAGCGGGACCAGGACGAACACTGAAGCTTTCTTT. Its protein is CASGTRTNTEAFF.

In its sample, this clonotype was seen many times. The chain employs TRBV6-2 or TRBV6-3 and TRBJ2-1; 10 nucleotides match TRBD1. V dropped 5 bases and J dropped 8; count of bases not matched to a gene: 12. CDR1 MNHEY and CDR2 SVGEGT come from the germline V gene. CDR3 length equals 16 residues. This CDR3 reads CASSPSDRGRTHEQFF. CDR3 sequence (DNA): TGTGCCAGCAGTCCTTCCGACAGGGGGCGAACTCATGAGCAGTTCTTC.

This clonotype was recorded a few times. This chain connects TRBV11-1 to TRBJ2-7, with 10 positions matching TRBD1. The J segment lost 3 bases and the V segment lost 4 bases, leaving 9 bases of the junction unmatched. The germline V gene has CDR1 SGHAT and CDR2 FQDESV (reference sequence). The CDR3 is 16 amino acids. This chain's CDR3 is CASSSGTGAKGYEQYF. CDR3 coding DNA: TGTGCCAGCAGCTCAGGGACAGGGGCAAAGGGCTACGAGCAGTACTTC.

With regard to this clonotype: As the CDR3 is not closed by the conserved phenylalanine or tryptophan, this likely results from a read error. This chain connects TRBV9 to TRBJ2-7; D perhaps matches TRBD1 (5 bases). The CDR3 is made up of 15 amino acids. With 4 bases removed from V and 7 bases from J, the gap between germline ends came to 21 bases. Germline V gene lookup returns CDR1 SGDLS and CDR2 YYNGEE. The CDR3 nucleotides read TGTGCCAGCAGCTCCACCCGTCAGGGTAATGGAGAGCAGTACTCC. Translation gives CASSSTRQGNGEQYS.

This clonotype has ten or more counts. The V gene is TRBV21-1, the J gene TRBJ2-7; the table gives TRBD2 as D, unverified against the DNA. TRBV21-1 is an annotated pseudogene. This CDR3 region has 12 residues. The CDR3 is CASSKDAGEQYF. In nucleotides, the CDR3 is TGTGCCAGCAGCAAAGATGCGGGAGAGCAGTACTTC.

This chain uses TRBV2 with TRBJ2-3, with TRBD2 matching over 9 bases. The CDR3 has 16 residues. V lost 6 bases, J lost 5 bases, and 12 bases stayed unmatched. Germline V lookup: CDR1 SNHLY, CDR2 FYNNEI. CDR3 sequence: CASRKEVAGAGDTQYF. The CDR3 DNA is TGTGCCAGCAGGAAGGAGGTAGCGGGGGCGGGAGATACGCAGTATTTT.

The V and J genes are TRBV20-1 and TRBJ1-3, with 7 positions matching TRBD1. The J segment lost 4 bases and the V segment lost 5 bases, leaving 8 bases of the junction unmatched. The germline V gene has CDR1 DFQATT and CDR2 SNEGSKA (reference sequence). The CDR3 is made up of 14 amino acids. CDR3 nucleotide sequence: TGCAGTGCTGCCCGGGACAGTAGAGGAAACACCATATATTTT. It codes for CSAARDSRGNTIYF.

The chain links TRBV14 to TRBJ1-1; D is perhaps TRBD1 (5 bases). The germline gives CDR1 SGHDN, CDR2 FVKESK. The CDR3 runs to 13 residues. The V gene lost 4 bases and the J gene lost 1 base, with 7 bases spanning the gap. CDR3 residues: CASSRRENTEAFF. CDR3 DNA sequence: TGTGCCAGCAGCCGCAGGGAGAACACTGAAGCTTTCTTT.

This clonotype was detected many times. V usage is TRBV10-1 and J usage is TRBJ1-1, with a tentative D call TRBD1 (5 bases). The germline CDR1 and CDR2 sequences are WNHNN and SYGVQD (reference sequence). The CDR3 runs to 13 residues. V was pared by 1 base and J by 6 bases, with 9 bases between. In nucleotides, the CDR3 is TGCGCCAGCAGTGAGTTCCAGGGCGCTGAAGCTTTCTTT. As protein: CASSEFQGAEAFF.

This clonotype was seen a few times. For the CDR3, the DNA is TGTGCCAGTAGTATTTCACAGGGGGCCAACTATGGCTACACCTTC. It yields the protein CASSISQGANYGYTF. V and J are TRBV19 and TRBJ1-2; 9 bases match TRBD1. This CDR3 has 15 residues. CDR1 is LNHDA and CDR2 is SQIVND in the germline V gene (reference sequence). The ends lost 3 bases at V and 2 bases at J; junction bases unmatched: 4.

The rearrangement links TRBV20-1 to TRBJ2-5; either TRBD1 or TRBD2 may supply D (5 bases each). With 5 bases removed from V and 5 bases from J, the gap between germline ends came to 18 bases. The length of the CDR3 is 14 residues. Per germline, CDR1 DFQATT and CDR2 SNEGSKA (reference sequence). DNA for the CDR3: TGCAGTGCTCGACGGGGACCCGAACAGGAGACCCAGTACTTC. Encoded protein: CSARRGPEQETQYF.

The CDR3 reads CSTYHRGTGELFF. CDR3 nucleotides: TGCAGCACCTACCACAGGGGAACCGGGGAGCTGTTTTTT. The rearrangement joins TRBV29-1 to TRBJ2-2, with 7 bases matching TRBD1. CDR3 length: 13 residues. Germline trimming cut 8 bases from V and 5 bases from J; bases unmatched to any gene: 8. CDR1 is SQVTM and CDR2 is ANQGSEA in the germline V gene.

The chain is built from TRBV5-4 and TRBJ1-5; no clear D. The CDR3 length is 14 residues. Trimming stripped 0 bases from V and 5 bases from J, with 9 bases between. Germline V gives CDR1 SGHNT, CDR2 YYREEE (reference sequence). The CDR3 region has the DNA TGTGCCAGCAGCTTGGCCGGCGGGGATCAGCCCCAGCATTTT. As protein: CASSLAGGDQPQHF.

At least ten counts were recorded for this clonotype. V and J are TRBV11-1 and TRBJ2-3; 8 bases line up with TRBD2. V gave up 3 bases and J gave up 4 bases; unmatched junction bases: 6. Germline CDR1 SGHAT, CDR2 FQDESV (reference sequence). CDR3 length equals 15 residues. The CDR3 bases are TGTGCCAGCAGCTTCTCGGACGGGAGGGCAGATACGCAGTATTTT. Residues: CASSFSDGRADTQYF.

This rearrangement joins TRBV5-1 to TRBJ2-1; either TRBD1 or TRBD2 may supply D (5 bases each). The CDR3 has 18 residues. Trimming pared 0 bases from V and 1 base from J, leaving 17 bases between. Germline-derived CDR1 and CDR2 are SGHRS and YFSETQ. This CDR3 reads CASSLEHQGVASYNEQFF. The CDR3 bases are TGCGCCAGCAGCTTGGAGCATCAGGGAGTCGCTTCCTACAATGAGCAGTTCTTC.

This clonotype was counted ten times or more. This chain uses TRBV5-1 with TRBJ2-5, with TRBD1 identical over 9 bases. CDR3 length equals 15 residues. The J segment lost 6 bases and the V segment lost 0 bases, leaving 6 bases of the junction unmatched. The germline V gene has CDR1 SGHRS and CDR2 YFSETQ. CDR3 DNA sequence: TGCGCCAGCAGCTTGGCACAGGGGGCTCTTCAGACCCAGTACTTC. Its protein is CASSLAQGALQTQYF.

The J gene is TRBJ2-3, the V gene TRBV7-2; TRBD2 matches 9 bases. The CDR3 is made up of 19 amino acids. Germline V gives CDR1 SGHTA, CDR2 FQGNSA. Trimming cost V 1 base and J 6 bases; bases outside gene matches: 17. Here the CDR3 reads CASSLGGGGALSLADTQYF. The CDR3 region has the DNA TGTGCCAGCAGCTTAGGCGGCGGGGGGGCCCTGTCCTTGGCGGATACGCAGTATTTT.

This clonotype was observed a handful of times. The gene calls are TRBV10-2 and TRBJ2-5; D is perhaps TRBD2 (5 bases). V shed 4 bases and J shed 4 bases, with 10 bases lying between them. The CDR3 extends over 13 amino acids. Germline CDR1 reads WSHSY; CDR2 reads SAAADI. Here the CDR3 reads CASSGGYGETQYF. The CDR3 coding sequence is TGCGCCAGCAGTGGAGGGTACGGAGAGACCCAGTACTTC.

Many counts were recorded for this clonotype. The chain is built from TRBV6-4 and TRBJ2-1, with D possibly being TRBD1 (6 bases). The CDR3 runs 15 residues. CDR1 MRHNA and CDR2 SNTAGT come from the germline V gene. V was cut by 5 bases and J by 3 bases, with 14 bases left in between. CDR3 sequence: CASSQQGPFYNEQFF. CDR3 nucleotide sequence: TGTGCCAGCAGTCAACAGGGACCCTTCTACAATGAGCAGTTCTTC.

This rearrangement joins TRBV24-1 to TRBJ2-3; TRBD2 matches at 9 bases. CDR3 length equals 16 residues. V lost 5 bases to trimming and J lost 5 bases; unmatched junction nucleotides: 10. CDR1 is KGHDR, CDR2 SFDVKD, per germline. The CDR3 DNA reads as TGTGCCACCAGTGGGGCGGGAGGGCCGACCGAAGATACGCAGTATTTT. Translation gives CATSGAGGPTEDTQYF.

This clonotype is categorized as medium-sized (0.01 to 0.1%). This rearrangement joins TRBV6-1 to TRBJ2-1; D ambiguous. Trimming pared 0 bases from V and 9 bases from J, leaving 9 bases between. In germline, CDR1 is MNHNS, CDR2 SASEGT. This CDR3 comprises 13 residues. The CDR3 sequence: CASSEASEGEQFF. CDR3 nucleotides: TGTGCCAGCAGTGAAGCGAGTGAAGGTGAGCAGTTCTTC.

Only a few counts were recorded for this clonotype. This rearrangement joins TRBV5-1 to TRBJ2-5, with a possible D match to TRBD1 (6 bases). The CDR3 totals 15 residues. Germline V CDR1 and CDR2: SGHRS, YFSETQ. The germline V and J ends were trimmed by 3 bases and 2 bases, with 14 bases remaining between them. This CDR3 reads CASSYTTGIQETQYF. The CDR3 DNA reads TGCGCCAGCAGCTATACGACAGGAATACAAGAGACCCAGTACTTC.